A selection of T cell receptor beta chains follows, all from one sample in a study of blood T cells in healthy people across ages. TCRdb called the 5' RACE reads again in MiXCR, with one record for every CDR3 protein. This repertoire shows 1.4 million to 1.5 million distinct CDR3 sequences, roughly 45% found once; its top ten account for 7.9%. Sequences were obtained from blood. The receptors shown here come from a young woman in good health. Both conserved end residues are part of each CDR3. A D gene is named only where the DNA matches it firmly. Expanded clones are given a class, and other clones once, few, many or no size at all.

size	V	D	J	CDR3	DNA
-	TRBV6-1	-	TRBJ2-3	CASSEVVHQRAEDTQYF	TGTGCCAGCAGTGAAGTAGTCCACCAGCGGGCTGAAGATACGCAGTATTTT
-	TRBV6-5	-	TRBJ2-5	CASNQGSNEQYF	TGTGCCAGCAACCAAGGGTCCAATGAGCAGTACTTC
-	TRBV27	-	TRBJ1-2	CASSWSQGLGYTF	TGTGCCAGCAGTTGGAGTCAGGGTCTTGGCTACACCTTC
-	TRBV6-2/TRBV6-3	TRBD2	TRBJ2-1	CAGSPLAGVGLNEQFF	TGTGCCGGCAGTCCCCTAGCGGGAGTGGGTCTCAATGAGCAGTTCTTC
few	TRBV3-1	-	TRBJ1-6	CASSQKRDSPLHF	TGTGCCAGCAGCCAGAAGAGGGATTCACCCCTCCACTTT
few	TRBV5-1	TRBD2	TRBJ2-1	CASSSLLAGSTSAYNEQFF	TGCGCCAGCAGCTCCCTACTAGCGGGATCCACCTCGGCCTACAATGAGCAGTTCTTC
few	TRBV7-2	TRBD2	TRBJ2-3	CASSLAGGSSTDTQYF	TGTGCCAGCAGCTTAGCAGGCGGGAGTAGCACAGATACGCAGTATTTT
-	TRBV7-9	TRBD1	TRBJ1-5	CASSHPPGQLSNQPQHF	TGTGCCAGCAGCCATCCTCCGGGACAGCTCAGCAATCAGCCCCAGCATTTT
-	TRBV27	TRBD1	TRBJ2-7	CASSPTGVNEQYF	TGTGCCAGCAGCCCTACAGGGGTTAACGAGCAGTACTTC
once	TRBV6-6	-	TRBJ1-4	CASYPSQKGKLFF	TGTGCCAGCTACCCTTCCCAAAAAGGAAAACTGTTTTTT
few	TRBV2	-	TRBJ2-7	CASSDGILGYEQYF	TGTGCCAGCAGTGATGGCATTCTTGGCTACGAGCAGTACTTC
-	TRBV4-1	TRBD1	TRBJ2-7	CASSQLTGGGYEQYF	TGCGCCAGCAGCCAACTCACAGGGGGCGGTTACGAGCAGTACTTC
few	TRBV14	TRBD2	TRBJ2-7	CASSQRASGRWAYEQYF	TGTGCCAGCAGCCAACGGGCTAGCGGGAGATGGGCCTACGAGCAGTACTTC
few	TRBV20-1	TRBD2	TRBJ2-1	CSARDATSGSIDEQFF	TGCAGTGCTAGAGATGCCACTAGCGGGAGTATCGATGAGCAGTTCTTC
-	TRBV4-1	-	TRBJ2-1	CASSQERGGYNEQFF	TGCGCCAGCAGCCAAGAACGGGGTGGCTACAATGAGCAGTTCTTC
-	TRBV20-1	TRBD2	TRBJ2-5	CSASGTSGVQETQYF	TGCAGTGCTAGCGGGACTAGCGGCGTACAAGAGACCCAGTACTTC
-	TRBV2	-	TRBJ2-7	CASSGWVGDNEQYF	TGTGCCAGCAGTGGTTGGGTTGGCGACAATGAGCAGTACTTC